This T cell receptor (beta chain) emerged from a study of blood T cell repertoires in COVID-19. TCRdb's copy holds only in-frame clones and misses some; the assay was immunoSEQ multiplex PCR. The sample yields tens of thousands of clones, approximately 71% seen once. The CDR3 has 13 amino acids. Trimming shortened V by 7 bases and J by 7 bases, and 16 bases separated the two germline ends. Germline loops: CDR1 LNHDA, CDR2 SQIVND (reference sequence). The chain joins TRBV19 to TRBJ1-2, with a weak D call TRBD1 (6 bases). The TCR comes from a man between 65 and 79 years old with COVID-19, enrolled during active disease. Sequenced input: peripheral blood. CDR3 nucleotides: TGTGCCAGTAAAAACAGGGCGGATGGTGGCTACACCTTC. Translation gives CASKNRADGGYTF.